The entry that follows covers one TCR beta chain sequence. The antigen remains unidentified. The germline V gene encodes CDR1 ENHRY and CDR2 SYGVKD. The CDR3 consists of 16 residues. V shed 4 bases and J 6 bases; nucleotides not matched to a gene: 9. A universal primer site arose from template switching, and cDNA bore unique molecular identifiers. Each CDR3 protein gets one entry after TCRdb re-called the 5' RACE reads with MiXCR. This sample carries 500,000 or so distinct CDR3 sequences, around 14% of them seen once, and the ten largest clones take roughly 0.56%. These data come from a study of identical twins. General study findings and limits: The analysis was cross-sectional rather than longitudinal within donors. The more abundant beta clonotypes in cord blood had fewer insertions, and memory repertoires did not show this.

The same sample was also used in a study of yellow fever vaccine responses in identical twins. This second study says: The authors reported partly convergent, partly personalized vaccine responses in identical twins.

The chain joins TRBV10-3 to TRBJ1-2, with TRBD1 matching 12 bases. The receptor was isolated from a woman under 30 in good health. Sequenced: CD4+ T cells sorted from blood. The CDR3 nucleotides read TGTGCCATCAGTGGGGGACAGGGGGCTGCTCCGCATGGCTACACCTTC. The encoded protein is CAISGGQGAAPHGYTF.